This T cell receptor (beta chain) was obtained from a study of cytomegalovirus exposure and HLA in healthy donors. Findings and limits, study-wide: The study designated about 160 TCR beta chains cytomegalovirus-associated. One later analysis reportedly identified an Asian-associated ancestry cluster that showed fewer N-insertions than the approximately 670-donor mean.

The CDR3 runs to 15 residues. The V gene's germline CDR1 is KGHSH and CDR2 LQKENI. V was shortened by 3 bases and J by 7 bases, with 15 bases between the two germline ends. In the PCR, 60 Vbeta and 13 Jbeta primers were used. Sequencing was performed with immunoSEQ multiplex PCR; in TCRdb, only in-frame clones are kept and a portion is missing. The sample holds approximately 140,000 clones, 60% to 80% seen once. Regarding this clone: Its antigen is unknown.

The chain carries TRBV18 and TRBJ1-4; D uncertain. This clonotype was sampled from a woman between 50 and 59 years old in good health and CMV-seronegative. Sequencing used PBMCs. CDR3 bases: TGTGCCAGCTCACCCCGGGAGGCCCCTAGTGAAAAACTGTTTTTT. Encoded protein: CASSPREAPSEKLFF.